This entry lists 5 T cell receptor beta chains sequenced from one sample in a study. TCRdb redid the calling of the RT-PCR reads with MiXCR, one entry per CDR3 protein. The table lists about 700,000 distinct CDR3 sequences, approximately 15% of them singletons. The specimen sequenced was memory CD4+ T cells from blood. These receptors originate from a female donor in good health, serving as a healthy control.

This clonotype was counted a few times. The chain carries TRBV5-1 and TRBJ2-3; 10 nucleotides line up with TRBD1. Trimming took 3 bases from V and 3 from J; bases not matched to a gene: 7. This CDR3 has 16 amino acids. Germline CDR1 and CDR2: SGHRS and YFSETQ. The CDR3 region has the DNA TGCGCCAGCAGCTCCGCGGGACAGGGGAGGACAGATACGCAGTATTTT. Encoded protein: CASSSAGQGRTDTQYF.

The chain joins TRBV12-3 or TRBV12-4 to TRBJ1-5; possibly TRBD1 for D (5 bases). Trimming removed 1 base from V and 2 bases from J, with 15 bases in between. The CDR3 has 17 amino acids. CDR3 sequence reads: CASSLGVRGAGNQPQHF. The CDR3 coding sequence is TGTGCCAGCAGTTTAGGTGTTAGGGGAGCGGGCAATCAGCCCCAGCATTTT.

Here the CDR3 DNA reads TGCAGCGTTGAAAGACAGGCTAGCACAGATACGCAGTATTTT. It is translated as CSVERQASTDTQYF. J is TRBJ2-3 and V is TRBV29-1; D possibly corresponds to TRBD1 (6 bases). CDR3 size: 14 residues. CDR1 is SQVTM and CDR2 is ANQGSEA in the germline V gene. The ends were cut back, 2 bases at V and 0 bases at J, with 9 bases in the middle.

The table lists this clonotype with a few counts. The CDR3 sequence is CASSKDSTLSYEQYF. The CDR3 nucleotides are TGCGCCAGCAGCAAAGACAGCACGTTGTCCTACGAGCAGTACTTC. This chain uses TRBV5-1 with TRBJ2-7, with D maybe TRBD1 (5 bases). Germline V gene sequence: CDR1 SGHRS, CDR2 YFSETQ. CDR3 size: 15 residues. Trimming left V 4 bases short and J 1 base short, with 15 bases between. The complete variable domain, with remaining parts taken from reference TRBV5-1 and TRBJ2-7, reads KAGVTQTPRYLIKTRGQQVTLSCSPISGHRSVSWYQQTPGQGLQFLFEYFSETQRNKGNFPGRFSGRQFSNSRSEMNVSTLELGDSALYLCASSKDSTLSYEQYFGPGTRLTVT.

The V gene is TRBV7-2, the J gene TRBJ1-2; 9 bases line up with TRBD1. V was pared by 5 bases and J by 7 bases, with 11 bases of the junction left unmatched. Germline CDR1 SGHTA, CDR2 FQGNSA. The CDR3 has 15 amino acids. The CDR3 DNA is TGTGCCAGCAGCCGCTTTCGGACAGGGGCCTCTGGCTACACCTTC. Residues: CASSRFRTGASGYTF.